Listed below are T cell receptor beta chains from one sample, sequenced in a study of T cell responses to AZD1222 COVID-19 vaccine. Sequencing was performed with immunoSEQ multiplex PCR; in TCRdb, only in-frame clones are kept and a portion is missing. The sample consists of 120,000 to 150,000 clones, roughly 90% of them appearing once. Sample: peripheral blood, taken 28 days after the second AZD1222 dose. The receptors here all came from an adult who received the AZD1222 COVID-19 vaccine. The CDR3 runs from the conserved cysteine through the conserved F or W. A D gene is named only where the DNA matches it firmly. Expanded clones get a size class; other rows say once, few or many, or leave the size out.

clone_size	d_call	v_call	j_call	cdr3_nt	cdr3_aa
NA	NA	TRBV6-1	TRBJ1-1	TGTGCCAGCAGTGAAGCCTTACACGTAATATGGGCTTTCTTT	CASSEALHVIWAFF
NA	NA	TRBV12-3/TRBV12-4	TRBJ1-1	TGTGCCAGCACCGGGGGGACTGAAGCTTTCTTT	CASTGGTEAFF
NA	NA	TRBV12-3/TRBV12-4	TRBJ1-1	TGTGCCAGCAGTTTTAGGGTAAACACTGAAGCTTTCTTT	CASSFRVNTEAFF
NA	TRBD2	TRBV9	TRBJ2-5	TGTGCCAGCAGCTCGGGACTAGCGGAAGAGACCCAGTACTTC	CASSSGLAEETQYF
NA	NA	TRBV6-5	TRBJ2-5	TGTGCCAGCAACCCGGGGAGGAGGCTCCAGGAGACCCAGTACTTC	CASNPGRRLQETQYF
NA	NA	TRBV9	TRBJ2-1	TGTGCCAGCAGCTTAACAGGGAGCTCCTACAATGAGCAGTTCTTC	CASSLTGSSYNEQFF
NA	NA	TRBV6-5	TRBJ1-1	TGTGCCAGCAGTTATAAAGAGAACACTGAAGCTTTCTTT	CASSYKENTEAFF
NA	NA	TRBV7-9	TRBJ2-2	TGTGCCAGCAGCTTACGGGAAGCCGTGACCGGGGAGCTGTTTTTT	CASSLREAVTGELFF
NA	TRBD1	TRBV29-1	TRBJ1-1	TGCAGCGTTCGGGGACAGTCCTATCTCACTGAAGCTTTCTTT	CSVRGQSYLTEAFF
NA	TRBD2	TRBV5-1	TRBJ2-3	TGCGCCAGCAGCTTACTAGCGCGTAGCACAGATACGCAGTATTTT	CASSLLARSTDTQYF
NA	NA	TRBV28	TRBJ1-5	TGTGCCAGCAGTTTCCTGGGCAGGGATTATAATCAGCCCCAGCATTTT	CASSFLGRDYNQPQHF
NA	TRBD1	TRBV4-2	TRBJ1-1	TGTGCCAGCAGCCCGTCCCCGGGACAGGGGGGGGCTTTCTTT	CASSPSPGQGGAFF
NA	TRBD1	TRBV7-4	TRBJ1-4	TGTGCCAGCAGCTTAGGGTGTATTGGGACAGGGGGGAGGACTAATGAAAAACTGTTTTTT	CASSLGCIGTGGRTNEKLFF
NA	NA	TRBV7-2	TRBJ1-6	TGTGCCAGCAGCTTCACCGGATCACAGGGACCCTCACCCCTCCACTTT	CASSFTGSQGPSPLHF
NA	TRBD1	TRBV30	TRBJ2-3	TGTGCCTGGGGTTACAGGGGAACAGATACGCAGTATTTT	CAWGYRGTDTQYF
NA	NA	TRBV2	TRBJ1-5	TGTGCCAGCACGGAGACAGAATACAATCAGCCCCAGCATTTT	CASTETEYNQPQHF
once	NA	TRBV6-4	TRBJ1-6	TGTGCCAGCAGTGACACCCACGCAAATTCACCCCTCCACTTT	CASSDTHANSPLHF
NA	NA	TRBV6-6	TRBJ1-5	TGTGCCAGCAGTGGGTTCAGCAATCAGCCCCAGCATTTT	CASSGFSNQPQHF
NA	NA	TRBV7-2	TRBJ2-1	TGTGCCAGCAACCCCCGGGCCCCTAAAGGCAATGAGCAGTTCTTC	CASNPRAPKGNEQFF
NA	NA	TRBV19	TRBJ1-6	TGTGCCAGTAGTATGGGTAATTCACCCCTCCACTTT	CASSMGNSPLHF
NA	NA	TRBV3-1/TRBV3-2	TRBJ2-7	TGTGCCAGCAGCCAAGGACTGACAGGTCCCTACGAGCAGTACTTC	CASSQGLTGPYEQYF
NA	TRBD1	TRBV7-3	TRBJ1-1	TGTGCCAGCAGCTTAGGGGGACAGGGGAACACTGAAGCTTTCTTT	CASSLGGQGNTEAFF
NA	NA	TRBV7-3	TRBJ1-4	TGTGCCAGCAGCCAGGGAGGGGATGAAAAACTGTTTTTT	CASSQGGDEKLFF
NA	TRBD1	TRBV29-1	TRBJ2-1	TGCAGCGTTGTCAGGGCTAGGGGGCACAATGAGCAGTTCTTC	CSVVRARGHNEQFF
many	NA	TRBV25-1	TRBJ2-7	TGTGCCAGCAGTGAGGCGGCTTACTACGAGCAGTACTTC	CASSEAAYYEQYF
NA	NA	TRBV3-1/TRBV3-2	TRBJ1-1	TGTGCCAGCAGCCAATCGGAGAACACTGAAGCTTTCTTT	CASSQSENTEAFF